The text below deals with one T cell receptor (beta chain). Its cognate antigen is unknown. Sequencing was performed with immunoSEQ multiplex PCR; in TCRdb, only in-frame clones are kept and a portion is missing. Of tens of thousands of clones in the sample, more than 75% were seen once. The germline V gene encodes CDR1 SGHTA and CDR2 FQGNSA. V was pared by 4 bases and J by 6 bases, with 0 bases of the junction left unmatched. The CDR3 covers 14 residues. The data are from a study of chemoradiotherapy in HPV16-positive cancers. Study-wide results and limits: For HPV16-positive patients, expanding HPV-responsive T cells associated with longer recurrence-free survival.

The sequenced sample was blood, obtained from a patient who underwent chemoradiotherapy. This TCR was recovered from a human donor with HPV-associated anogenital cancer. This chain links TRBV7-2 with TRBJ1-4; TRBD1 aligns across 12 bases. The CDR3 nucleotides are TGTGCCAGCAGCTGGGACAGGGGGCATGAAAAACTGTTTTTT. Translation gives CASSWDRGHEKLFF.